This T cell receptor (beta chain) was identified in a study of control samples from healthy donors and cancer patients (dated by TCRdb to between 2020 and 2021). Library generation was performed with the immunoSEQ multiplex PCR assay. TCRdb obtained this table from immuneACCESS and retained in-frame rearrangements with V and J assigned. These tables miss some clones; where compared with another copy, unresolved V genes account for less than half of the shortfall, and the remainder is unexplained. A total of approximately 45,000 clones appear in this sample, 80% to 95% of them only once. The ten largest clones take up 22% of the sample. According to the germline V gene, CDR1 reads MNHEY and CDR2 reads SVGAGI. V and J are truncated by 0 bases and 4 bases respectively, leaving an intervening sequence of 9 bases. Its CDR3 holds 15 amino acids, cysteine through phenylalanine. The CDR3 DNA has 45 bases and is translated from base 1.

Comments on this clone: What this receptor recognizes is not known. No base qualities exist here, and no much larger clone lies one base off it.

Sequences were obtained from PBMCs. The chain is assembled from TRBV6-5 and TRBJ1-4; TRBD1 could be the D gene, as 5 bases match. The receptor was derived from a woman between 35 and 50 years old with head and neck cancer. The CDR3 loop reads CASSYSGTVNEKLFF. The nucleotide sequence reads TGTGCCAGCAGTTACTCGGGGACCGTTAATGAAAAACTGTTTTTT.